What follows is one TCR beta chain and its context. Its antigen is undetermined. Germline CDR1 is SGDLS and CDR2 is YYNGEE. The junction had 17 bases not matched to a gene; V was cut back by 4 bases and J by 4 bases. This CDR3 has 18 residues. One entry per CDR3 protein, called by TCRdb with MiXCR from the 5' RACE reads. The top ten hold under 3% of the sample, which has about 570,000 distinct CDR3 sequences, 9.6% seen once. This sample is drawn from a study of identical twins. Study-wide results and caveats: Insertions were reduced in abundant cord blood beta clonotypes but not in memory repertoires.

These data were also reused for a study on yellow fever vaccine responses in identical twins.

This TCR was sampled from a woman under 30 in good health. Sequenced: PBMCs. The chain recombines TRBV9 with TRBJ2-3; 8 nucleotides line up with TRBD2. The CDR3 region has the DNA TGTGCCAGCAGCCCCCAGGGGACTAGGTCTATTTTCGCAGATACGCAGTATTTT. It yields the protein CASSPQGTRSIFADTQYF.